This T cell receptor (beta chain) was identified during a study of T cell responses to AZD1222 COVID-19 vaccine. Study-wide results and limits: Among those given AZD1222, only 6 or 7 were seropositive at baseline. The peak T cell response came first, and repertoires were sampled only after it. When two AZD1222 doses had been given, Spike-specific TCR breadth and depth rose.

In the case of this clone: Its antigen is currently unknown. The sample contains more than one DNA sequence encoding this CDR3.

Sequencing used immunoSEQ multiplex PCR; TCRdb keeps in-frame clones, though not all of them. The sample holds 180,000 or so clones, approximately 90% seen once. CDR3 length: 13 residues. Trimming pared 2 bases from V and 5 bases from J, leaving 9 bases between. The source is an adult in good health. The input for sequencing was peripheral blood, taken on day 0 of AZD1222 vaccination. The chain employs TRBV12-3 or TRBV12-4 and TRBJ1-1, with a tentative D call TRBD1 (5 bases). For the CDR3, the DNA is TGTGCCAGCAGTTTAAGGGGAGGAACTGAAGCTTTCTTT. It is translated as CASSLRGGTEAFF.